The rows below give T cell receptor beta chains drawn from one sample of a study of a mutant IDH1 vaccine in newly diagnosed glioma. Produced via immunoSEQ multiplex PCR; TCRdb's table is partial and in-frame only. This table has around 52,000 clones, 75% to 90% appearing once. Their recognized antigens are unknown. Sequencing was performed on PBMCs, taken from a glioma patient whose treatment included an IDH1 peptide vaccine. These receptors all come from a woman aged 35 to 49 with glioma. CDR3s leave out the opening cysteine and the closing phenylalanine or tryptophan.

v_gene: TRBV19; j_gene: TRBJ1-5; CDR3aa: ASRPGGGRPQH
v_gene: TRBV18; j_gene: TRBJ1-5; CDR3aa: ASSPTGRVQPQH
v_gene: TRBV6-1; j_gene: TRBJ2-7; CDR3aa: ASSEAATGKEQY
v_gene: TRBV4-3; j_gene: TRBJ2-5; CDR3aa: ASSQAYSWMGETQY
v_gene: TRBV5-4; j_gene: TRBJ1-6; CDR3aa: ASSLADRGKSPLH
v_gene: TRBV5-4; j_gene: TRBJ2-3; CDR3aa: ASSLDRGRTDTQY
v_gene: TRBV6-1; j_gene: TRBJ2-7; CDR3aa: ASSPQGTYEQY
v_gene: TRBV4-1; j_gene: TRBJ1-2; CDR3aa: ASSHPTGGNGYT
v_gene: TRBV18; j_gene: TRBJ1-1; CDR3aa: ASSPAGTARRTEAF
v_gene: TRBV7-8; j_gene: TRBJ2-2; CDR3aa: ASSPRRGSNTGELF
v_gene: TRBV7-2; j_gene: TRBJ1-2; CDR3aa: ASSLDGTGGSYGYT
v_gene: TRBV29-1; j_gene: TRBJ2-2; CDR3aa: SVEGRTNTGELF
v_gene: TRBV6-4; j_gene: TRBJ2-3; CDR3aa: ASSHGMWGHDTDTQY
v_gene: TRBV9; j_gene: TRBJ1-2; CDR3aa: ASSVVPNGGEGYT
v_gene: TRBV6-5; j_gene: TRBJ1-1; CDR3aa: ASMPTGTGREAF
v_gene: TRBV9; j_gene: TRBJ2-5; CDR3aa: ASRRGLAGGETQY
v_gene: TRBV6-5; j_gene: TRBJ2-1; CDR3aa: ASSQVGDEQF
v_gene: TRBV6-6; j_gene: TRBJ2-3; CDR3aa: ASSNPPRDTQY
v_gene: TRBV2; j_gene: TRBJ1-5; CDR3aa: ASSEGGRGRTGTRSQPQH
v_gene: TRBV12-5; j_gene: TRBJ1-2; CDR3aa: ASGLVPSGRAANYGYT
v_gene: TRBV27; j_gene: TRBJ1-4; CDR3aa: ASSAHRGTNEKLF
v_gene: TRBV7-9; j_gene: TRBJ2-7; CDR3aa: ASSPRGSGGYEQY
v_gene: TRBV6-5; j_gene: TRBJ1-2; CDR3aa: ASSFDRAGYGYT
v_gene: TRBV6-4; j_gene: TRBJ1-2; CDR3aa: ASSDHYGYT
v_gene: TRBV4-3; j_gene: TRBJ2-7; CDR3aa: ASSQEVDREDPYEQY
v_gene: TRBV7-6; j_gene: TRBJ1-1; CDR3aa: ASSLMAQGRVNTEAF
v_gene: TRBV10-2; j_gene: TRBJ2-7; CDR3aa: ASSELAGPYEQY
v_gene: TRBV6-5; j_gene: TRBJ2-7; CDR3aa: ASSYKKVNRVYEQY
v_gene: TRBV6-5; j_gene: TRBJ1-1; CDR3aa: ASSLAGAVTEAF
v_gene: TRBV11-2; j_gene: TRBJ2-7; CDR3aa: ASSFDSYEQY
v_gene: TRBV19; j_gene: TRBJ1-1; CDR3aa: ASSIRTDTEAF
v_gene: TRBV7-7; j_gene: TRBJ1-1; CDR3aa: ASSRDFNTEAF